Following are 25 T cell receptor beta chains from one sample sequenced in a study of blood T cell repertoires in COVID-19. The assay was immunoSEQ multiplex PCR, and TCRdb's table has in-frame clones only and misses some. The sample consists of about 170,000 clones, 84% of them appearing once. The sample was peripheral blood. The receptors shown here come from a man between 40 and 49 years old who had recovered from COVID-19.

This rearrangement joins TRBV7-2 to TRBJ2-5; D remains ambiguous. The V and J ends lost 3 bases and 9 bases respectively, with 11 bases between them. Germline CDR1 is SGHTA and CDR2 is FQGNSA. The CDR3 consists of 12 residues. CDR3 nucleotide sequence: TGTGCCAGCAGCTTCAACCTAGGCGCCCAGTACTTC. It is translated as CASSFNLGAQYF.

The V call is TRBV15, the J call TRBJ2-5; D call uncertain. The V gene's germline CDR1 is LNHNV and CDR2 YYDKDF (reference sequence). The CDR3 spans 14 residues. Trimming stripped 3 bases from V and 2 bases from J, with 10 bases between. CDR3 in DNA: TGTGCCACCAGCAGCCCCGGTAGACAAGAGACCCAGTACTTC. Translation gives CATSSPGRQETQYF.

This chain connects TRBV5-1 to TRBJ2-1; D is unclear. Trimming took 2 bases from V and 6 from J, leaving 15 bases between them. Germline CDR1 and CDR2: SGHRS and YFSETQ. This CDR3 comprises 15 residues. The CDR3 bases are TGCGCCAGCAGCTTTGGTGAGTTGGTAGCCAATGAGCAGTTCTTC. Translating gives CASSFGELVANEQFF.

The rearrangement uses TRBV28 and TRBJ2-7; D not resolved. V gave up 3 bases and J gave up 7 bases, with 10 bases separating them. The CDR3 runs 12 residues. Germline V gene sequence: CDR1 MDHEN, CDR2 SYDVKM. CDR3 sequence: CASSFSLSEQYF. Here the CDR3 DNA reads TGTGCCAGCAGTTTCTCCTTATCGGAGCAGTACTTC.

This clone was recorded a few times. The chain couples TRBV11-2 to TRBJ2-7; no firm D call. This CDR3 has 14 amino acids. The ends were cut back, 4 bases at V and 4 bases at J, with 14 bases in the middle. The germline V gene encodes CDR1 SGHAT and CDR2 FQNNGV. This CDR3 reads CASSSTTRLYEQYF. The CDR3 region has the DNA TGTGCCAGCAGCTCAACGACAAGGCTGTACGAGCAGTACTTC.

The CDR3 spells CASSLRHNQGSPLHF. The CDR3 DNA sequence: TGTGCCAGCAGCTTAAGACACAACCAGGGGTCACCCCTCCACTTT. The V call is TRBV11-2, the J call TRBJ1-6, with a tentative D call TRBD1 (6 bases). Trimming took off 2 bases at V and 10 bases at J, with 15 bases between the two ends. The germline CDR1 and CDR2 sequences are SGHAT and FQNNGV. The CDR3 has 15 residues. Full variable domain (outside the CDR3, taken from reference TRBV11-2 and TRBJ1-6): EAGVAQSPRYKIIEKRQSVAFWCNPISGHATLYWYQQILGQGPKLLIQFQNNGVVDDSQLPKDRFSAERLKGVDSTLKIQPAKLEDSAVYLCASSLRHNQGSPLHFGNGTRLTVT.

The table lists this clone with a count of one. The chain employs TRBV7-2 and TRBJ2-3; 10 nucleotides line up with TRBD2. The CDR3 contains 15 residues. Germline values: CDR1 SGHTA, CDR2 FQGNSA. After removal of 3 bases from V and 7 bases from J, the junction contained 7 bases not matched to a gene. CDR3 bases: TGTGCCAGCAGCTTGAGCGGGAGGGTCGAATATACGCAGTATTTT. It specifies CASSLSGRVEYTQYF.

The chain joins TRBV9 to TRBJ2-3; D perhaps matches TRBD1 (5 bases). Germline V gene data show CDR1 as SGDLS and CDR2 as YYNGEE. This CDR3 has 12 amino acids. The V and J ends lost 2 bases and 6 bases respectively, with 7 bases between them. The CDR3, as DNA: TGTGCCAGCAGCGTCTCAGGGGATACGCAGTATTTT. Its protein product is CASSVSGDTQYF.

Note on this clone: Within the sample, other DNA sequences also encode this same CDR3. As DNA, the CDR3 is TGTGCCAGCAGTCCCGGACAGGGTCGAGCGGGCTCGGGCAATGAGCAGTTCTTC. This gives the protein CASSPGQGRAGSGNEQFF. The chain employs TRBV19 and TRBJ2-1; 8 nucleotides agree with TRBD1. Germline values: CDR1 LNHDA, CDR2 SQIVND (reference sequence). V lost 9 bases and J lost 6; bases outside the gene matches: 22. The CDR3 has 18 residues.

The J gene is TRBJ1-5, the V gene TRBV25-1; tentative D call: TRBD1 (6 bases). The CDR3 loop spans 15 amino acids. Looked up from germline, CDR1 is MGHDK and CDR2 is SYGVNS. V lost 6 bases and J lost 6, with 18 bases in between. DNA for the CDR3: TGTGCCAGCAGAGGATTGGACAGCTCGGGTCAGCCCCAGCATTTT. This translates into CASRGLDSSGQPQHF.

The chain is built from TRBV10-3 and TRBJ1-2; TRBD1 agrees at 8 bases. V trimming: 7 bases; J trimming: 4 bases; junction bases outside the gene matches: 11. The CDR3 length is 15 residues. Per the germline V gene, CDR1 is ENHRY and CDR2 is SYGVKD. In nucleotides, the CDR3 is TGTGCCATCACCGTAGACAGGGGAGCGCCCTATGGCTACACCTTC. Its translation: CAITVDRGAPYGYTF.

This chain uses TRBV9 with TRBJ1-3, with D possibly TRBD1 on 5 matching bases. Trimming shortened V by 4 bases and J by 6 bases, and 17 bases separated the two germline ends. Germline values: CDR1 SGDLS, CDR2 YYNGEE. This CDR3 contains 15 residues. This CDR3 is CASSSGTSRENTIYF. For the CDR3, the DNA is TGTGCCAGCAGCTCCGGGACTTCCCGAGAAAACACCATATATTTT.

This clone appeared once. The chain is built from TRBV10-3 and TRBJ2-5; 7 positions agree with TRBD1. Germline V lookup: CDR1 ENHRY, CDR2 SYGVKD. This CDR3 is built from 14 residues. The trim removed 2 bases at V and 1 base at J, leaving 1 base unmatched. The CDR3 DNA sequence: TGTGCCATCAGTGAGGGGACAGTCCAAGAGACCCAGTACTTC. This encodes CAISEGTVQETQYF.

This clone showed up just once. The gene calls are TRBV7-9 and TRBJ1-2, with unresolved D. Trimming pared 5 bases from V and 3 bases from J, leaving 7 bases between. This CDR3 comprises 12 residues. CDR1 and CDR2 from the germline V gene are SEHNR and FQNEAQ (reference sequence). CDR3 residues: CASSQNHYGYTF. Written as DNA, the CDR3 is TGTGCCAGCAGCCAGAATCACTATGGCTACACCTTC. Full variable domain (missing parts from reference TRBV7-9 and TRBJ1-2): DTGVSQNPRHKITKRGQNVTFRCDPISEHNRLYWYRQTLGQGPEFLTYFQNEAQLEKSRLLSDRFSAERPKGSFSTLEIQRTEQGDSAMYLCASSQNHYGYTFGSGTRLTVV.

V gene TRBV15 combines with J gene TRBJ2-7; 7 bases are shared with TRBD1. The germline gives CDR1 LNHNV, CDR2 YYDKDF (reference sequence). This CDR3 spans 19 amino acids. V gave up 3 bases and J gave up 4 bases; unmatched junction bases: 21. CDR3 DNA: TGTGCCACCAGCAGGGGCAAAGATTACAGACAGGGAAATATTTACGAGCAGTACTTC. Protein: CATSRGKDYRQGNIYEQYF.

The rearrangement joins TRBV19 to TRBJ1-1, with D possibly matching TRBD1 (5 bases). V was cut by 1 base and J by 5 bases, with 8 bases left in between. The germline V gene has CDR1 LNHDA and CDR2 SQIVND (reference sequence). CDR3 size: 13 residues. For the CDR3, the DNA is TGTGCCAGTAGTATAGTGCCAGGGACTGAAGCTTTCTTT. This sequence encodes CASSIVPGTEAFF.

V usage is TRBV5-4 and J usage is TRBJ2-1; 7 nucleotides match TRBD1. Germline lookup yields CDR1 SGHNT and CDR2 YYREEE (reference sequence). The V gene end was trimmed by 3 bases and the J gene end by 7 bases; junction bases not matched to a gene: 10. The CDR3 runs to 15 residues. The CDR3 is CASSWEGDSQNEQFF. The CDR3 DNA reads TGTGCCAGCAGCTGGGAAGGGGACAGTCAAAATGAGCAGTTCTTC.

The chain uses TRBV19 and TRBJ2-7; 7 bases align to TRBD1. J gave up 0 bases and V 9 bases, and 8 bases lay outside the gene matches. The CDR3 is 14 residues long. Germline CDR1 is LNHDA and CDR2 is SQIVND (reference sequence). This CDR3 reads CASQRDSFSYEQYF. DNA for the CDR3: TGTGCCAGCCAAAGGGACAGTTTCTCCTACGAGCAGTACTTC.

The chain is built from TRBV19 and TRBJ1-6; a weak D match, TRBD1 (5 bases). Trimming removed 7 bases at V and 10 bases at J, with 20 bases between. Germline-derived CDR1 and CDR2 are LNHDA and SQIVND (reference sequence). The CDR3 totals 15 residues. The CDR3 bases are TGTGCCAGTACTGCAGGGAAGGGCTGGAACTCACCCCTCCACTTT. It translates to CASTAGKGWNSPLHF.

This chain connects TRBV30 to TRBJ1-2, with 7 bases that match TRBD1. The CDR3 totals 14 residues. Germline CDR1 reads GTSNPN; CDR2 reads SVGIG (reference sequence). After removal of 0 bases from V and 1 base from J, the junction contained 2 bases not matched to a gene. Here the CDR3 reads CAWSVGQLNYGYTF. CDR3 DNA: TGTGCCTGGAGTGTGGGACAGCTTAACTATGGCTACACCTTC.

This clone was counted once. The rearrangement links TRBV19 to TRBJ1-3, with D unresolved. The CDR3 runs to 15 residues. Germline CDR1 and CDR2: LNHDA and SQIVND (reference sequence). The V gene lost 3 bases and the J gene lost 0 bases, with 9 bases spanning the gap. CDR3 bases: TGTGCCAGTAGTATTAGGCGGGACTCTGGAAACACCATATATTTT. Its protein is CASSIRRDSGNTIYF.

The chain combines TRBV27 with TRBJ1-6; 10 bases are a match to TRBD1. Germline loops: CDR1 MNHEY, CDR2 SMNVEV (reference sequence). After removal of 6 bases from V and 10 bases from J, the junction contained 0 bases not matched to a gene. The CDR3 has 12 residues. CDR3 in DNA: TGTGCCAGCAGGACAGGGGGCTCACCCCTCCACTTT. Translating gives CASRTGGSPLHF.

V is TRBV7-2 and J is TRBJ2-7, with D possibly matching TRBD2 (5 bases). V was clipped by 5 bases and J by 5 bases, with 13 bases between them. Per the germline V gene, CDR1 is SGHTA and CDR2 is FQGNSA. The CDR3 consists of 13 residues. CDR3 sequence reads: CASSPAPGNEQYF. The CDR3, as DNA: TGTGCCAGCAGCCCCGCCCCGGGGAACGAGCAGTACTTC.

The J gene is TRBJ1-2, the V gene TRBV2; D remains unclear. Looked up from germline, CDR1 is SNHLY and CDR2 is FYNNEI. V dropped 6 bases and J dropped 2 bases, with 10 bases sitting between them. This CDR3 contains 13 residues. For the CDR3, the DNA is TGTGCCAGCAGCGTGGAGGTGAACTATGGCTACACCTTC. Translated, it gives CASSVEVNYGYTF.

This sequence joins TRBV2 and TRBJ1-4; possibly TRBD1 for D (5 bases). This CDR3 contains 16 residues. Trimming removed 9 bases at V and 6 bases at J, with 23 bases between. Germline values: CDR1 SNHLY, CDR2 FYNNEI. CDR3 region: CARLEDKESFDEKLFF. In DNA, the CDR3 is TGTGCCAGATTAGAGGACAAGGAATCGTTTGATGAAAAACTGTTTTTT.